This is a list of T cell receptor beta chains from one sample in a study of T cell clones after liver transplantation. Produced via immunoSEQ multiplex PCR; TCRdb's table is partial and in-frame only. The sample contains around 6,000 clones, 70% to 85% of which appear only once. The sequencing used CD8+ T cells from blood, collected 24 months after liver transplant. The source is a human patient who received a liver transplant. Some T cells could come from the graft donor. Each CDR3 is given with its conserved first and last residue. The D gene is left open where the match is weak. Rows may omit the clone size; those that give it use once, few, many or a size class.

J,size,V,D,CDR3,DNA
TRBJ1-2,NA,TRBV4-1,NA,CASSRDGGYTF,TGCGCCAGCAGCCGGGACGGGGGCTACACCTTC
TRBJ2-1,NA,TRBV13,TRBD2,CASSLSLAGIYNEQFF,TGTGCCAGCAGCTTATCTCTAGCGGGGATATACAATGAGCAGTTCTTC
TRBJ2-7,NA,TRBV4-1,TRBD1,CASSVGGDRATYEQYF,TGCGCCAGCAGCGTAGGAGGTGACAGGGCTACCTACGAGCAGTACTTC
TRBJ2-7,NA,TRBV5-5,NA,CASIPGVSRYEQYF,TGTGCCAGCATCCCGGGGGTTTCACGCTACGAGCAGTACTTC
TRBJ2-5,once,TRBV5-4,NA,CASSFAGRRDQYF,TGTGCCAGCAGCTTTGCAGGGAGGAGAGACCAGTACTTC
TRBJ2-3,few,TRBV7-2,NA,CASSFSRGRRSTDTQYF,TGTGCCAGCAGCTTTTCGCGGGGGCGCCGTAGCACAGATACGCAGTATTTT
TRBJ2-1,NA,TRBV9,TRBD2,CASSALAGAGDEQFF,TGTGCCAGCAGCGCTCTAGCGGGAGCCGGGGATGAGCAGTTCTTC
TRBJ1-5,NA,TRBV27,NA,CASSPEVGSHQPQHF,TGTGCCAGCAGTCCCGAGGTTGGGAGTCATCAGCCCCAGCATTTT
TRBJ2-7,medium-sized,TRBV5-5,NA,CASSFDYEQYF,TGTGCCAGCAGCTTTGACTACGAGCAGTACTTC
TRBJ1-1,NA,TRBV4-1,NA,CASSQELPNTEAFF,TGTGCCAGCAGCCAAGAACTGCCGAACACTGAAGCTTTCTTT
TRBJ2-3,NA,TRBV7-2,NA,CASSLVPPIDHTDTQYF,TGTGCCAGCAGCTTAGTCCCGCCAATCGATCACACAGATACGCAGTATTTT
TRBJ2-5,NA,TRBV6-1,NA,CASLVAQETQYF,TGTGCCAGCTTGGTAGCGCAAGAGACCCAGTACTTC
TRBJ2-7,NA,TRBV27,NA,CASSLRGISEQYF,TGTGCCAGCAGCTTGAGGGGGATCAGCGAGCAGTACTTC
TRBJ2-5,few,TRBV27,NA,CASSFLQETQYF,TGTGCCAGCAGTTTCTTACAAGAGACCCAGTACTTC
TRBJ1-5,NA,TRBV27,NA,CASSSGHYSNQPQHF,TGTGCCAGCAGTTCGGGACATTATAGCAATCAGCCCCAGCATTTT
TRBJ2-1,medium-sized,TRBV29-1,NA,CSVEGYGQLYNEQFF,TGCAGCGTTGAAGGGTACGGACAGCTCTACAATGAGCAGTTCTTC
TRBJ2-1,NA,TRBV11-3,TRBD2,CASSLSTSGAIYNEQFF,TGTGCCAGCAGCTTGTCGACTAGCGGGGCTATATACAATGAGCAGTTCTTC
TRBJ2-7,NA,TRBV19,TRBD1,CASSMDRGPNEQYF,TGTGCCAGTAGCATGGACAGGGGGCCGAACGAGCAGTACTTC
TRBJ2-2,NA,TRBV7-3,NA,CASSLKGRQGANTGELFF,TGTGCCAGCAGCTTAAAGGGCCGGCAGGGAGCGAACACCGGGGAGCTGTTTTTT
TRBJ2-3,NA,TRBV7-2,NA,CASSLVFPQSTDTQYF,TGTGCCAGCAGCTTAGTCTTCCCCCAGAGTACAGATACGCAGTATTTT
TRBJ2-5,once,TRBV4-2,NA,CASSQDLAQETQYF,TGTGCCAGCAGCCAAGATTTGGCCCAAGAGACCCAGTACTTC
TRBJ1-5,NA,TRBV19,TRBD1,CASSLQGAGGQPQHF,TGTGCCAGTAGTCTTCAGGGGGCGGGGGGCCAGCCCCAGCATTTT
TRBJ2-3,NA,TRBV7-3,NA,CASSLRGRGRTDTQYF,TGTGCCAGCAGCTTAAGGGGAAGAGGACGCACAGATACGCAGTATTTT
TRBJ2-4,NA,TRBV6-1,NA,CASSDWGFGKNIQYF,TGTGCCAGCAGTGATTGGGGGTTTGGCAAAAACATTCAGTACTTC
TRBJ2-1,once,TRBV7-8,NA,CASSPFRGDNEQFF,TGTGCCAGCAGCCCCTTTAGGGGGGACAATGAGCAGTTCTTC
TRBJ2-7,NA,TRBV2,TRBD1,CAIHHRDRDYEQYF,TGTGCCATTCACCACCGGGACAGAGACTACGAGCAGTACTTC
TRBJ2-7,NA,TRBV13,NA,CASSTGRSYEQYF,TGTGCCAGCAGCACTGGTCGCTCCTACGAGCAGTACTTC
TRBJ1-4,NA,TRBV7-9,NA,CASSSSLNEKLFF,TGTGCCAGCAGTAGTTCTCTTAATGAAAAACTGTTTTTT
TRBJ2-7,large,TRBV7-9,NA,CASSSDAYEQYF,TGTGCCAGCAGCTCGGACGCCTACGAGCAGTACTTC
TRBJ2-4,NA,TRBV27,TRBD1,CASSSGQPLAKNIQYF,TGTGCCAGCAGTTCGGGACAGCCCCTAGCCAAAAACATTCAGTACTTC
TRBJ2-7,NA,TRBV2,NA,CASSATAGHEQYF,TGTGCCAGCAGCGCCACTGCGGGGCACGAGCAGTACTTC
TRBJ1-6,few,TRBV4-3,NA,CASSQDSNSPLHF,TGCGCCAGCAGCCAAGATTCGAATTCACCCCTCCACTTT
TRBJ2-7,NA,TRBV27,TRBD1,CASSDRDSSYEQYF,TGTGCCAGCAGCGACCGGGACAGCTCCTACGAGCAGTACTTC
TRBJ2-3,NA,TRBV13,TRBD2,CASSPLPTSPSGTQYF,TGTGCCAGCAGTCCCCTCCCGACTAGCCCTTCGGGTACGCAGTATTTT
TRBJ1-2,NA,TRBV4-3,TRBD1,CASSQAVQGDGYTF,TGCGCCAGCAGCCAAGCGGTACAGGGGGATGGCTACACCTTC
TRBJ2-7,few,TRBV10-2,TRBD1,CAGASGQSYEQYF,TGCGCTGGTGCTTCGGGACAGTCCTACGAGCAGTACTTC
TRBJ2-3,NA,TRBV27,NA,CASSLPGRSTDTQYF,TGTGCCAGCAGTTTGCCGGGCCGTAGCACAGATACGCAGTATTTT
TRBJ2-7,NA,TRBV7-6,TRBD1,CASSLAAGGRGRPEQYF,TGTGCCAGCAGCTTAGCCGCTGGGGGAAGGGGGCGGCCCGAGCAGTACTTC
TRBJ1-4,few,TRBV27,TRBD1,CASSPGGGPSTNEKLFF,TGTGCCAGCAGTCCAGGGGGTGGGCCCTCAACTAATGAAAAACTGTTTTTT
TRBJ2-3,NA,TRBV7-3,NA,CASSPNPFSTDTQYF,TGTGCCAGCAGCCCTAACCCTTTTAGCACAGATACGCAGTATTTT
TRBJ2-7,NA,TRBV10-3,NA,CAISDPGLPTYEQYF,TGTGCCATCAGTGACCCGGGACTCCCAACCTACGAGCAGTACTTC
TRBJ2-1,few,TRBV14,NA,CASSQEDVPEQFF,TGTGCCAGCAGCCAAGAAGACGTTCCTGAGCAGTTCTTC
TRBJ1-1,once,TRBV5-6,TRBD1,CASSLAAGGKNTEAFF,TGTGCCAGCAGCTTGGCCGCAGGGGGCAAGAACACTGAAGCTTTCTTT
TRBJ1-1,NA,TRBV14,NA,CVSSPQGWTEAFF,TGTGTCAGCAGCCCCCAGGGGTGGACTGAAGCTTTCTTT
TRBJ1-2,NA,TRBV2,TRBD1,CASSVEQGNGYTF,TGTGCCAGCAGTGTTGAACAGGGGAATGGCTACACCTTC
TRBJ2-2,NA,TRBV7-8,TRBD1,CASSAHLTGGAGGELFF,TGTGCCAGCAGCGCACATTTAACAGGGGGCGCGGGCGGGGAGCTGTTTTTT
TRBJ2-1,few,TRBV28,TRBD2,CAMTSANYNEQFF,TGTGCCATGACTAGCGCGAACTACAATGAGCAGTTCTTC
TRBJ2-7,NA,TRBV7-9,TRBD1,CASSPRGGAIYEQYF,TGTGCCAGCAGCCCAAGAGGGGGCGCAATCTACGAGCAGTACTTC
TRBJ1-3,few,TRBV28,NA,CASSLLQGNTIYF,TGTGCCAGCAGTTTGCTTCAGGGAAACACCATATATTTT
TRBJ1-1,NA,TRBV7-6,NA,CASSRGRTTEAFF,TGTGCCAGCAGCCGGGGGAGGACCACTGAAGCTTTCTTT
TRBJ2-1,NA,TRBV4-3,NA,CASSQDIGVEQFF,TGCGCCAGCAGCCAAGATATCGGTGTTGAGCAGTTCTTC
TRBJ1-1,NA,TRBV7-9,NA,CASSQELPNTEAFF,TGTGCCAGCAGCCAAGAACTGCCGAACACTGAAGCTTTCTTT
TRBJ1-1,NA,TRBV18,NA,CASSPSTVEAFF,TGTGCCAGCTCACCGTCGACGGTGGAAGCTTTCTTT
TRBJ1-1,NA,TRBV28,NA,CASSFGGAEAFF,TGTGCCAGCAGTTTCGGGGGGGCTGAAGCTTTCTTT
TRBJ2-7,few,TRBV29-1,NA,CSVEGPTGTPRNYEQYF,TGCAGCGTTGAGGGGCCGACAGGTACACCAAGAAACTACGAGCAGTACTTC
TRBJ2-1,NA,TRBV27,NA,CASSLSRVQSKYNEQFF,TGTGCCAGCAGTTTATCGAGGGTCCAATCAAAATACAATGAGCAGTTCTTC
TRBJ2-5,NA,TRBV27,TRBD2,CASMTSGTYGETQYF,TGTGCCAGTATGACTAGCGGGACCTACGGAGAGACCCAGTACTTC
TRBJ2-7,NA,TRBV18,TRBD2,CASSPNSGGYEQYF,TGTGCCAGCTCCCCCAACTCGGGAGGTTACGAGCAGTACTTC
TRBJ1-2,NA,TRBV9,NA,CASSVGVDSNYGYTF,TGTGCCAGCAGCGTAGGGGTGGACAGTAACTATGGCTACACCTTC
TRBJ1-2,NA,TRBV13,NA,CASSSPIPPAEEEYGYTF,TGTGCCAGCAGCTCCCCCATCCCGCCGGCAGAGGAGGAGTATGGCTACACCTTC